This entry lists 30 T cell receptor beta chains sequenced from one sample in a study of blood T cell repertoires in COVID-19. Generated by immunoSEQ multiplex PCR, the TCRdb table keeps only in-frame clones and is missing some. The profile shows over 45,000 clones, 80% to 85% of them singletons. The sequenced material came from peripheral blood. These receptors all come from a human donor in a cohort sampled during active or convalescent COVID-19.

In DNA, the CDR3 is TGTGCCAGCAGCTTAGAAGGGACAGGCGAGCAGTACTTC. This encodes CASSLEGTGEQYF. The rearrangement uses TRBV11-3 and TRBJ2-7; the match to TRBD1 covers 8 bases. Germline V gives CDR1 SGHNT, CDR2 YENEEA. V dropped 0 bases and J dropped 6; count of bases not matched to a gene: 1. The CDR3 is made up of 13 amino acids.

This clone appeared a single time. V usage is TRBV7-9 and J usage is TRBJ1-1, with TRBD1 matching over 8 bases. CDR3 size: 14 residues. Per germline, CDR1 SEHNR and CDR2 FQNEAQ (reference sequence). V trimming: 3 bases; J trimming: 11 bases; junction bases outside the gene matches: 11. The DNA of the CDR3 is TGTGCCAGCAGCTTCCAGACAGGGGTAAATCAGGCTTTCTTT. Encoded protein: CASSFQTGVNQAFF.

The chain combines TRBV6-2 or TRBV6-3 with TRBJ1-5; D is undetermined. V lost 5 bases and J lost 9, with 11 bases in between. This CDR3 comprises 12 residues. Germline V gene data show CDR1 as MNHEY and CDR2 as SVGEGT. Here the CDR3 reads CASSTPRGPQHF. The CDR3 DNA follows: TGTGCCAGCAGTACCCCGCGGGGGCCCCAGCATTTT.

The chain employs TRBV7-8 and TRBJ1-4, with D unresolved. CDR1 is SGHVS, CDR2 FQNEAQ, per germline. Trimming stripped 4 bases from V and 8 bases from J, with 23 bases between. This CDR3 is built from 17 residues. For the CDR3, the DNA is TGTGCCAGCAGCTCCAGAGGCAGATGGCAAACGGGAGAAAAACTGTTTTTT. Translation gives CASSSRGRWQTGEKLFF.

The CDR3 sequence: CASSYSDTAPYEQYF. CDR3 coding DNA: TGTGCCAGCAGTTATTCCGACACGGCGCCTTACGAGCAGTACTTC. The V and J genes are TRBV6-6 and TRBJ2-7; D gene unclear. CDR1 MNHNY and CDR2 SVGAGI come from the germline V gene (reference sequence). This CDR3 has 15 amino acids. With 3 bases removed from V and 4 bases from J, the gap between germline ends came to 16 bases.

The chain links TRBV14 to TRBJ1-2; TRBD1 might be the D (6 bases). V lost 0 bases, J lost 13 bases, and 21 bases lay in between. The CDR3 runs to 15 residues. CDR1 is SGHDN, CDR2 FVKESK, per germline. This CDR3 is CASSQDRPELRGLTF. In DNA, the CDR3 is TGTGCCAGCAGCCAAGATCGGCCGGAGCTCAGGGGTCTCACCTTC.

The chain carries TRBV3-1 (or the pseudogene TRBV3-2) and TRBJ2-7; no clear D gene. Trimming cost V 4 bases and J 0 bases, with 13 bases left between them. Germline CDR1 and CDR2: LGHDT and YNNKEL (reference sequence). The CDR3 loop spans 15 amino acids. The DNA for the CDR3 is TGTGCCAGCAGCCGATGTGGGCAGATCTCCTACGAGCAGTACTTC. Encoded protein: CASSRCGQISYEQYF.

This clone was seen only once. The V call is TRBV2, the J call TRBJ1-1; D is possibly TRBD1 (5 bases). V lost 7 bases and J 1 base, leaving 10 bases between the germline ends. The germline CDR1 and CDR2 sequences are SNHLY and FYNNEI. CDR3 length: 13 residues. The CDR3 spells CASKADRNTEAFF. Written as DNA, the CDR3 is TGTGCCAGCAAAGCCGACAGGAACACTGAAGCTTTCTTT.

This chain joins TRBV6-5 and TRBJ1-1, with 7 positions matching TRBD1. The germline gives CDR1 MNHEY, CDR2 SVGAGI. The CDR3 spans 14 residues. V lost 4 bases and J lost 5; bases outside the gene matches: 7. CDR3 amino acids: CASSLTGTGTEAFF. The CDR3, as DNA: TGTGCCAGCAGTTTGACAGGGACGGGGACTGAAGCTTTCTTT.

The chain couples TRBV4-1 to TRBJ1-1; D remains unclear. This CDR3 is 16 amino acids long. CDR1 is MGHRA and CDR2 is YSYEKL in the germline V gene. Trimming took off 6 bases at V and 3 bases at J, with 20 bases between the two ends. The CDR3 spells CASSPRITGRDTEAFF. In nucleotides, the CDR3 is TGCGCCAGCAGTCCTAGGATTACGGGGAGGGACACTGAAGCTTTCTTT.

The chain recombines TRBV30 with TRBJ1-2; TRBD1 aligns across 8 bases. CDR1 and CDR2 from the germline V gene are GTSNPN and SVGIG (reference sequence). With 3 bases clipped from V and 4 bases from J, the junction kept 7 bases outside the gene matches. The CDR3 totals 14 residues. This CDR3 reads CAWRRGQETYGYTF. The CDR3 DNA sequence: TGTGCCTGGAGAAGGGGACAGGAGACCTATGGCTACACCTTC.

CDR3 coding DNA: TGTGCCAGCAGCAGGGGCAGCTCCTACAATGAGCAGTTCTTC. Its translation: CASSRGSSYNEQFF. The gene calls are TRBV9 and TRBJ2-1; maybe TRBD1 (5 bases). Germline loops: CDR1 SGDLS, CDR2 YYNGEE. The V and J ends lost 4 bases and 0 bases respectively, with 8 bases between them. This CDR3 has 14 residues.

This clone appeared a single time. This sequence joins TRBV19 and TRBJ2-2; a weak D match, TRBD2 (5 bases). CDR1 is LNHDA and CDR2 is SQIVND in the germline V gene (reference sequence). With 6 bases removed from V and 1 base from J, the gap between germline ends came to 12 bases. The CDR3 consists of 15 residues. The DNA of the CDR3 is TGTGCCAGTAGCCCCAAACGGGAGAACACCGGGGAGCTGTTTTTT. Amino acid sequence: CASSPKRENTGELFF.

The rearrangement joins TRBV7-8 to TRBJ2-2, with 7 bases identical to TRBD1. V trimming: 3 bases; J trimming: 6 bases; junction bases outside the gene matches: 7. The CDR3 totals 15 residues. Germline V gene data show CDR1 as SGHVS and CDR2 as FQNEAQ. This chain's CDR3 is CASSFLTQGAGELFF. In DNA, the CDR3 is TGTGCCAGCAGCTTCCTTACTCAGGGGGCCGGGGAGCTGTTTTTT.

V gene TRBV6-5 combines with J gene TRBJ2-5, with D maybe TRBD1 (7 bases). The V end was cut by 5 bases, the J end by 5 bases, with 15 bases between. Germline values: CDR1 MNHEY, CDR2 SVGAGI. The CDR3 runs 14 residues. CDR3 DNA sequence: TGTGCCAGCAGTACTCAGGGGGGCAGGGAGACCCAGTACTTC. Protein sequence: CASSTQGGRETQYF.

The chain carries TRBV5-4 and TRBJ2-7; 9 bases are shared with TRBD2. The J segment lost 0 bases and the V segment lost 6 bases, leaving 7 bases of the junction unmatched. The CDR3 is 15 residues long. Germline-derived CDR1 and CDR2 are SGHNT and YYREEE (reference sequence). The CDR3 DNA is TGTGCCAGCACCGGCGGGACTAGCAACTCCTACGAGCAGTACTTC. It codes for CASTGGTSNSYEQYF.

The chain links TRBV3-1 (or the pseudogene TRBV3-2) to TRBJ1-1, with TRBD1 as a possible D gene (5 bases). The V end was cut by 2 bases, the J end by 5 bases, with 12 bases between. This CDR3 spans 14 amino acids. CDR1 is LGHDT, CDR2 YNNKEL, per germline (reference sequence). CDR3 sequence (DNA): TGTGCCAGCAGCCAACCTTCGGGGGATACTGAAGCTTTCTTT. Its translation is CASSQPSGDTEAFF.

V usage is TRBV10-2 and J usage is TRBJ1-2; no clear D gene. Per germline, CDR1 WSHSY and CDR2 SAAADI. With 6 bases removed from V and 3 bases from J, the gap between germline ends came to 5 bases. The CDR3 is 11 residues long. The CDR3 bases are TGCGCCAGCAGCGCGGACTATGGCTACACCTTC. It yields the protein CASSADYGYTF.

This clone was picked up a small number of times. This same CDR3 is encoded by further DNA sequences in the sample. The chain employs TRBV6-6 and TRBJ1-5; possibly TRBD1 for D (5 bases). Germline V gene sequence: CDR1 MNHNY, CDR2 SVGAGI (reference sequence). The CDR3 has 14 amino acids. Trimming shortened V by 0 bases and J by 4 bases, and 7 bases separated the two germline ends. The CDR3 here is CASSYSGGNQPQHF. CDR3 nucleotides: TGTGCCAGCAGTTACTCGGGGGGAAATCAGCCCCAGCATTTT.

J is TRBJ1-3 and V is TRBV4-1, with D unclear. Deletions cut 4 bases from V and 7 bases from J, with 17 bases between. Germline V gene lookup returns CDR1 MGHRA and CDR2 YSYEKL. CDR3 length: 15 residues. CDR3 nucleotide sequence: TGCGCCAGCAGCCCAACCCTGGATTTCGGGAACACCATATATTTT. Residues: CASSPTLDFGNTIYF.

In this sample, this clone turned up a few times. This chain connects TRBV5-4 to TRBJ2-7, with 12 nucleotides matching TRBD2. V lost 4 bases and J lost 3; bases outside the gene matches: 5. The CDR3 is made up of 15 amino acids. Germline lookup yields CDR1 SGHNT and CDR2 YYREEE (reference sequence). Here the CDR3 DNA reads TGTGCCAGCAGCAGGACTAGCGGGGCTATCTACGAGCAGTACTTC. This gives the protein CASSRTSGAIYEQYF.

J is TRBJ2-1 and V is TRBV19; TRBD1 agrees at 7 bases. The trim removed 2 bases at V and 15 bases at J, leaving 10 bases unmatched. The CDR3 extends over 13 amino acids. Germline lookup yields CDR1 LNHDA and CDR2 SQIVND (reference sequence). CDR3 protein: CASSIRDSVSRFF. CDR3 bases: TGTGCCAGTAGTATACGGGACAGTGTTTCCCGGTTCTTC.

Here the CDR3 DNA reads TGTGCCAGCAGCTTAGTGGAGGGGCTCGGGGGCTACACCTTC. Translating it yields CASSLVEGLGGYTF. The chain has TRBV7-9 and TRBJ1-2, with D perhaps TRBD1 (5 bases). This CDR3 has 14 residues. Germline V gene data show CDR1 as SEHNR and CDR2 as FQNEAQ (reference sequence). V lost 1 base to trimming and J lost 8 bases, with 14 bases between them.

The CDR3 here is CASSSGDKNGYTF. CDR3 coding DNA: TGTGCCAGCAGTTCAGGGGATAAGAATGGCTACACCTTC. This chain links TRBV6-5 with TRBJ1-2; a weak D match, TRBD1 (6 bases). V lost 4 bases and J 6 bases, leaving 12 bases between the germline ends. The CDR3 is 13 residues long. Germline assignment: CDR1 MNHEY and CDR2 SVGAGI.

J is TRBJ1-2 and V is TRBV5-1; 8 bases map to TRBD1. J was trimmed by 6 bases and V by 3 bases; bases with no gene match: 7. The germline CDR1 and CDR2 sequences are SGHRS and YFSETQ. The CDR3 spans 14 residues. The CDR3 here is CASSSGQANHGYTF. The CDR3 nucleotides read TGCGCCAGCAGCTCGGGACAGGCAAACCATGGCTACACCTTC.

J is TRBJ2-5 and V is TRBV7-2, with 7 bases that match TRBD2. Germline V lookup: CDR1 SGHTA, CDR2 FQGNSA. This CDR3 is 15 amino acids long. Trimming took 6 bases from V and 1 from J; bases not matched to a gene: 8. The CDR3 DNA reads as TGTGCCAGCAGGGGGTTGGGGGGGACCCAAGAGACCCAGTACTTC. Translating it yields CASRGLGGTQETQYF.

This clone was seen just once. CDR3 sequence (DNA): TGTGCCAGCAGTGAGTGGAGAGCCTCTCCGCAGCACTATGGCTACACCTTC. As protein: CASSEWRASPQHYGYTF. The V gene is TRBV2, the J gene TRBJ1-2; D is unresolved. Germline V gene sequence: CDR1 SNHLY, CDR2 FYNNEI. Deletions cut 3 bases from V and 3 bases from J, with 20 bases between. This CDR3 has 17 amino acids.

Here the CDR3 DNA reads TGCGCCAGCACCCTTCGGGTAACCGGGGAGCTGTTTTTT. Protein: CASTLRVTGELFF. The chain employs TRBV5-1 and TRBJ2-2; no definite D call. CDR1 and CDR2 (germline): SGHRS, YFSETQ. Trimming removed 6 bases from V and 5 bases from J, with 11 bases in between. This CDR3 is 13 amino acids long.

This clone was seen a few times. V usage is TRBV6-2 or TRBV6-3 and J usage is TRBJ2-1, with 8 bases lining up with TRBD1. The junction had 1 base not matched to a gene; V was cut back by 2 bases and J by 10 bases. There are 12 residues in the CDR3. The V gene's germline CDR1 is MNHEY and CDR2 SVGEGT. The CDR3 sequence: CASSYDRGEQFF. The CDR3 DNA reads as TGTGCCAGCAGTTACGACAGGGGAGAGCAGTTCTTC.

This clone appeared once. CDR3 in DNA: TGCGCCAGCAGCCAAGTAGCGGGGGGGCTCTACAATGAGCAGTTCTTC. Translating gives CASSQVAGGLYNEQFF. The rearrangement uses TRBV4-3 and TRBJ2-1; TRBD2 matches at 11 bases. V was pared by 1 base and J by 3 bases, with 2 bases of the junction left unmatched. Germline values: CDR1 LGHNA, CDR2 YSLEER. The length of the CDR3 is 16 residues.